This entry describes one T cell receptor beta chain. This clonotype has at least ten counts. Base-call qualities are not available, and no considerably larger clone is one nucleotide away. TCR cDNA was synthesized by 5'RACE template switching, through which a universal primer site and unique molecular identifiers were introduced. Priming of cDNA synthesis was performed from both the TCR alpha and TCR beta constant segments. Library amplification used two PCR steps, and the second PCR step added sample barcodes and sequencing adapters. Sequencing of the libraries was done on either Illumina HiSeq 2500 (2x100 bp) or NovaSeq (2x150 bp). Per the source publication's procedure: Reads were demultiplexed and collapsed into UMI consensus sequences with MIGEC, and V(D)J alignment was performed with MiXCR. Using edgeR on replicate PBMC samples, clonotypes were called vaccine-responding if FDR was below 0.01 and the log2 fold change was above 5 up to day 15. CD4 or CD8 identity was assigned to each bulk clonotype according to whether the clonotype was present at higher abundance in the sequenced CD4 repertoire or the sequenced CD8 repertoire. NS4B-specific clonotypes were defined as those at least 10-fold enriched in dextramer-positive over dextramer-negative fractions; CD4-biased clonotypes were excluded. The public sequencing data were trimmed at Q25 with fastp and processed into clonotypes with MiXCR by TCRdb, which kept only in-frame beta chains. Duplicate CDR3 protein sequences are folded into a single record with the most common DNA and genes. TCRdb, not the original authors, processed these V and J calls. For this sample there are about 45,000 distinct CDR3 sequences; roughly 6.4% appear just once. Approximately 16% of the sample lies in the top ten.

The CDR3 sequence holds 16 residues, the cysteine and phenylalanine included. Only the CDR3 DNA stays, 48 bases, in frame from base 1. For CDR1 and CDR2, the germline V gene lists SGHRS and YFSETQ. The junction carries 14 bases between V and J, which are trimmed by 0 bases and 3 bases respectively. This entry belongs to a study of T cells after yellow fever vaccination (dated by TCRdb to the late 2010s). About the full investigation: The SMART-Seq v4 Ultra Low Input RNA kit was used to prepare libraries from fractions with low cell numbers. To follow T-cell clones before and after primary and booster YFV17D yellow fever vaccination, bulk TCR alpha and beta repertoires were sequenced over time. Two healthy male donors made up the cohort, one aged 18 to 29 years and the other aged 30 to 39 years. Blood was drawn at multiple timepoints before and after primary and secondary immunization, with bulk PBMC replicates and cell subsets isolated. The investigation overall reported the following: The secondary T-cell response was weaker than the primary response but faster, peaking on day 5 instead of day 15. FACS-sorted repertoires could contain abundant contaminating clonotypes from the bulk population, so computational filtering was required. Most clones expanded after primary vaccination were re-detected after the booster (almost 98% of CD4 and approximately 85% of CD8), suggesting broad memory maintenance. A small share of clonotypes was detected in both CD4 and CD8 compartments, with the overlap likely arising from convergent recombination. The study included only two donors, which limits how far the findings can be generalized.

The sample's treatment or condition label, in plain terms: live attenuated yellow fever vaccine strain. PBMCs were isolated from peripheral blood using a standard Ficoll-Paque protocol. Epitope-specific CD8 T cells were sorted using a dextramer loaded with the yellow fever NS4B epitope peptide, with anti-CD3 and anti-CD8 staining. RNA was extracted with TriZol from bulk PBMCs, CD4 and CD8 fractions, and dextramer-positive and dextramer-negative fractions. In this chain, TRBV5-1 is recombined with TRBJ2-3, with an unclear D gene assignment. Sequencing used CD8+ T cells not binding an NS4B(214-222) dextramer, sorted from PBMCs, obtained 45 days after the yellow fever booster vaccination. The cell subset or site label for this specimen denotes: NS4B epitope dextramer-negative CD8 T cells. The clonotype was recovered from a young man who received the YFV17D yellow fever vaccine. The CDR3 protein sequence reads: CASSLANRAATDTQYF. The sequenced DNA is TGCGCCAGCAGCTTGGCTAATAGGGCTGCGACAGATACGCAGTATTTT.